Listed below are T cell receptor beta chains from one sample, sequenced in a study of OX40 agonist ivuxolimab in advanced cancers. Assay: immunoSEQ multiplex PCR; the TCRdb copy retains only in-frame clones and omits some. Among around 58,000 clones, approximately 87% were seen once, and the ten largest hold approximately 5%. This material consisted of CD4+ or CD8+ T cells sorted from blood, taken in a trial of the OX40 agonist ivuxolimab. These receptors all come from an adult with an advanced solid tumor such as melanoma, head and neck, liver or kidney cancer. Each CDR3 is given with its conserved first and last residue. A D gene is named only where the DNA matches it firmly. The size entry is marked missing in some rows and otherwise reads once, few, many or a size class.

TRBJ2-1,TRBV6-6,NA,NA,CASSGTTGGGNEQFF,TGTGCCAGCTCCGGGACGACAGGCGGGGGTAATGAGCAGTTCTTC
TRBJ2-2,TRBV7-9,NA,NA,CASSLGTANTGELFF,TGTGCCAGCAGCTTAGGGACAGCTAACACCGGGGAGCTGTTTTTT
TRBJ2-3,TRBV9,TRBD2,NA,CASSVELAGGLDTQYF,TGTGCCAGCAGCGTAGAACTAGCGGGAGGACTTGATACGCAGTATTTT
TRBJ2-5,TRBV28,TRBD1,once,CASSRQGAKETQYF,TGTGCCAGCAGCCGACAGGGGGCCAAGGAGACCCAGTACTTC
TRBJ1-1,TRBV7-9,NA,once,CASSWGDTEAFF,TGTGCCAGCAGCTGGGGGGACACTGAAGCTTTCTTT
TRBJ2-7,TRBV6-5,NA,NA,CASSYSKGYEQYF,TGTGCCAGCAGTTACTCTAAGGGTTACGAGCAGTACTTC
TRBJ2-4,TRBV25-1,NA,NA,CATQHVSKNIQYF,TGTGCCACCCAGCACGTTTCCAAAAACATTCAGTACTTC
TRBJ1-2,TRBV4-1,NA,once,CASSHSGIGYTF,TGCGCCAGCAGCCATTCAGGGATCGGCTACACCTTC
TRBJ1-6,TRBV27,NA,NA,CASSLNNSPLHF,TGTGCCAGCAGTTTAAATAATTCACCCCTCCACTTT
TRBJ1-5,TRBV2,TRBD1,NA,CASRPGGSWPQHF,TGTGCCAGCAGACCAGGGGGGAGTTGGCCCCAGCATTTT
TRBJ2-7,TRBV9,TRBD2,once,CASSVGSLLTLAGSREQYF,TGTGCCAGCAGCGTAGGGTCCCTCCTGACACTAGCGGGGTCTCGAGAGCAGTACTTC
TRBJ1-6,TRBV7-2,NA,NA,CASSSNRVSPLHF,TGTGCCAGCAGCTCAAACAGGGTTTCACCCCTCCACTTT
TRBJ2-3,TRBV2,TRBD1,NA,CASSSDRGLNTQYF,TGTGCCAGCAGCTCGGACAGGGGGCTGAATACGCAGTATTTT
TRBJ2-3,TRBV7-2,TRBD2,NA,CASSSKRGGTDTQYF,TGTGCCAGCAGCTCCAAGCGGGGGGGCACAGATACGCAGTATTTT
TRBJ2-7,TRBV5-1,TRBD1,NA,CASSSDRGWEQYF,TGCGCCAGCAGCTCCGACAGGGGCTGGGAGCAGTACTTC
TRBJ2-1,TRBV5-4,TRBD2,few,CASSLDGGAHNEQFF,TGTGCCAGCAGCTTGGACGGGGGGGCCCACAATGAGCAGTTCTTC
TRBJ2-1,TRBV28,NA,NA,CASRPSSYNEQFF,TGTGCCAGCAGACCAAGCTCCTACAATGAGCAGTTCTTC
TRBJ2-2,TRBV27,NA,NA,CASSLGGSKNTGELFF,TGTGCCAGCAGTTTAGGGGGTAGTAAGAACACCGGGGAGCTGTTTTTT
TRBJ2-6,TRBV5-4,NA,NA,CASSLAGKGANVLTF,TGTGCCAGCAGCTTGGCAGGGAAAGGGGCCAACGTCCTGACTTTC
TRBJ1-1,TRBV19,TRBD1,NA,CASSITGANTEAFF,TGTGCCAGTAGTATTACAGGGGCGAACACTGAAGCTTTCTTT
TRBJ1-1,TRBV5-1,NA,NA,CASSPIDRLGEAFF,TGCGCCAGCAGCCCAATCGACAGGCTGGGTGAAGCTTTCTTT
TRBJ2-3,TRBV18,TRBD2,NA,CASSPPSGLAIDTQYF,TGTGCCAGCTCACCACCGTCAGGACTAGCAATAGATACGCAGTATTTT
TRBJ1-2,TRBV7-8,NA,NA,CASSSPSGYGYTF,TGTGCCAGCAGCTCCCCCTCTGGCTATGGCTACACCTTC
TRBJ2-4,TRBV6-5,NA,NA,CASSWQGGPKNIQYF,TGTGCCAGCAGTTGGCAAGGGGGGCCCAAAAACATTCAGTACTTC
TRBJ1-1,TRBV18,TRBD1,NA,CASSPRQGGYTEAFF,TGTGCCAGCTCACCACGACAGGGGGGGTACACTGAAGCTTTCTTT
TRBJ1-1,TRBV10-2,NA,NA,CASSREGTEAFF,TGCGCCAGCAGTCGGGAGGGCACTGAAGCTTTCTTT
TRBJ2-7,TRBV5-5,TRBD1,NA,CASSQDRNTYEQYF,TGTGCCAGCAGCCAGGACAGGAATACCTACGAGCAGTACTTC
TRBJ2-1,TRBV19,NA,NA,CASNRDSYNEQFF,TGTGCCAGTAACCGGGACTCCTACAATGAGCAGTTCTTC
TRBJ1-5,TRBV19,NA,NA,CASHLRDQPQHF,TGTGCCAGTCATCTCAGAGATCAGCCCCAGCATTTT